A single sample gave rise to the 25 T cell receptor beta chains below, sequenced in a study of blood T cell repertoires in COVID-19. The method was immunoSEQ multiplex PCR; TCRdb's version includes in-frame clones alone and lacks a portion of them. Of some 160,000 clones in the sample, 70% to 90% were seen once. The sample taken for sequencing was peripheral blood. The source is a woman between 50 and 59 years old with acute or convalescent COVID-19.

This clone has just a few counts. This chain joins TRBV6-6 and TRBJ1-5; maybe TRBD1 (6 bases). Between the trimmed V and J ends, which lost 7 bases and 5 bases, there was a span of 18 bases. Germline V lookup: CDR1 MNHNY, CDR2 SVGAGI (reference sequence). CDR3 size: 15 residues. The CDR3 here is CASTRSGGLDQPQHF. CDR3 DNA sequence: TGTGCCAGCACTCGGTCGGGGGGCCTTGATCAGCCCCAGCATTTT.

V is TRBV7-9 and J is TRBJ1-1; perhaps TRBD1 as D (6 bases). This CDR3 region has 12 residues. The germline gives CDR1 SEHNR, CDR2 FQNEAQ (reference sequence). The V end was cut by 6 bases, the J end by 6 bases, with 11 bases between. The CDR3 DNA reads as TGTGCCAGCAGGGGCGGGGGCTCTGAAGCTTTCTTT. Residues: CASRGGGSEAFF. Complete variable domain (other parts from reference TRBV7-9 and TRBJ1-1): DTGVSQNPRHKITKRGQNVTFRCDPISEHNRLYWYRQTLGQGPEFLTYFQNEAQLEKSRLLSDRFSAERPKGSFSTLEIQRTEQGDSAMYLCASRGGGSEAFFGQGTRLTVV.

The V and J genes are TRBV5-1 and TRBJ1-1; 7 bases map to TRBD1. V lost 5 bases and J lost 0; bases outside the gene matches: 10. In germline, CDR1 is SGHRS, CDR2 YFSETQ. CDR3 length: 16 residues. Written as DNA, the CDR3 is TGCGCCAGCAGGGCGTCGAGGGGGCCTATGAACACTGAAGCTTTCTTT. Encoded protein: CASRASRGPMNTEAFF.

V is TRBV6-6 and J is TRBJ2-7, with D hard to call. The CDR3 loop spans 16 amino acids. The V gene's germline CDR1 is MNHNY and CDR2 SVGAGI (reference sequence). V lost 2 bases and J lost 5, with 19 bases in between. CDR3 nucleotides: TGTGCCAGCAGTTACGGAGAGCTCCGGCTCTTGGACGAGCAGTACTTC. As protein: CASSYGELRLLDEQYF.

The chain combines TRBV5-1 with TRBJ1-5; weak D call: TRBD1 (6 bases). This CDR3 is built from 15 residues. Germline V CDR1 and CDR2: SGHRS, YFSETQ. Trimming removed 4 bases from V and 0 bases from J, with 11 bases in between. CDR3: CASSKGEYSNQPQHF. The CDR3, as DNA: TGCGCCAGCAGCAAGGGGGAGTATAGCAATCAGCCCCAGCATTTT.

The CDR3 sequence: CASSDSDRFQFF. The CDR3 DNA sequence: TGTGCCAGCAGTGACTCCGACAGGTTTCAGTTCTTC. The chain uses TRBV25-1 and TRBJ2-1; the D gene is possibly TRBD1 (6 bases). CDR3 length: 12 amino acids. Germline V gene lookup returns CDR1 MGHDK and CDR2 SYGVNS. V was pared by 3 bases and J by 13 bases, with 13 bases between. The full variable domain, completed using reference TRBV25-1 and TRBJ2-1, is EADIYQTPRYLVIGTGKKITLECSQTMGHDKMYWYQQDPGMELHLIHYSYGVNSTEKGDLSSESTVSRIRTEHFPLTLESARPSHTSQYLCASSDSDRFQFFGPGTRLTVL.

The rearrangement uses TRBV5-6 and TRBJ2-1; D call uncertain. V was shortened by 3 bases and J by 0 bases, with 10 bases between the two germline ends. Germline CDR1 reads SGHDT; CDR2 reads YYEEEE. The CDR3 has 15 amino acids. CDR3 in amino acids: CASSSLEISYNEQFF. The CDR3 DNA sequence: TGTGCCAGCAGCTCCCTTGAGATCTCCTACAATGAGCAGTTCTTC.

CDR3 amino acids: CASSEGTGGLSPLHF. In DNA, the CDR3 is TGTGCCAGCAGCGAGGGGACAGGGGGCCTGTCACCCCTCCACTTT. The chain combines TRBV9 with TRBJ1-6, with TRBD1 matching over 12 bases. This CDR3 region has 15 residues. Unmatched junction bases numbered 5, after V lost 3 bases and J lost 10 bases. Germline V lookup: CDR1 SGDLS, CDR2 YYNGEE.

Details on this clone: Other DNA sequences of this sample code for an identical CDR3. The chain couples TRBV28 to TRBJ2-3; D not certain. Trimming left V 3 bases short and J 5 bases short, with 3 bases between. The CDR3 length is 11 residues. From germline, CDR1 is MDHEN and CDR2 SYDVKM. CDR3 region: CASSFRDTQYF. The CDR3 DNA sequence: TGTGCCAGCAGTTTTCGAGATACGCAGTATTTT.

This chain links TRBV29-1 with TRBJ2-7; possibly TRBD1 for D (6 bases). This CDR3 is 16 amino acids long. Germline values: CDR1 SQVTM, CDR2 ANQGSEA. Trimming pared 6 bases from V and 5 bases from J, leaving 26 bases between. The DNA for the CDR3 is TGCAGCGTCTCGATAGGGGCTCGAGGGGGAAAAAACGAGCAGTACTTC. Its translation is CSVSIGARGGKNEQYF.

This clone appeared a single time. The V and J genes are TRBV7-9 and TRBJ1-2, with 8 bases matching TRBD1. V lost 5 bases to trimming and J lost 0 bases; unmatched junction nucleotides: 8. The CDR3 extends over 16 amino acids. Germline V gives CDR1 SEHNR, CDR2 FQNEAQ (reference sequence). The CDR3 coding sequence is TGTGCCAGCAGCCCGCCCGGACAGGGAGCTAACTATGGCTACACCTTC. Translation gives CASSPPGQGANYGYTF.

This clone was detected a few times. The chain links TRBV7-2 to TRBJ1-2; TRBD1 agrees at 7 bases. Trimming at V came to 4 bases and at J to 1 base, leaving 15 bases not matched to a gene. CDR1 and CDR2 (germline): SGHTA, FQGNSA. This CDR3 contains 18 residues. The CDR3 is CASSSALGRGNFNYGYTF. The CDR3 DNA reads as TGTGCCAGCAGCTCCGCACTCGGCAGGGGGAATTTTAACTATGGCTACACCTTC.

The chain carries TRBV10-3 and TRBJ2-5, with 10 positions matching TRBD1. The V and J ends lost 6 bases and 5 bases, in that order; junction bases with no gene match: 3. The germline V gene encodes CDR1 ENHRY and CDR2 SYGVKD. This CDR3 has 13 amino acids. CDR3 sequence: CAIRDRGMETQYF. The CDR3 coding sequence is TGTGCCATCAGGGACAGGGGGATGGAGACCCAGTACTTC.

The CDR3: CASSPGGLNTEAFF. CDR3 bases: TGCGCCAGCAGCCCGGGGGGCCTGAACACTGAAGCTTTCTTT. This rearrangement joins TRBV5-1 to TRBJ1-1, with D tentatively TRBD1 (6 bases). The V gene lost 4 bases and the J gene lost 0 bases, with 10 bases spanning the gap. The CDR3 consists of 14 residues. Germline V CDR1 and CDR2: SGHRS, YFSETQ.

The rearrangement links TRBV28 to TRBJ2-7; D perhaps matches TRBD2 (6 bases). The V end lost 2 bases, the J end lost 0 bases, and 8 bases lay between the germline ends. CDR3 length: 14 amino acids. Germline V gives CDR1 MDHEN, CDR2 SYDVKM. The CDR3 spells CASSLQGGSYEQYF. The CDR3 DNA follows: TGTGCCAGCAGTTTACAGGGAGGCTCCTACGAGCAGTACTTC.

The chain carries TRBV7-9 and TRBJ2-3; D not certain. The CDR3 is made up of 16 amino acids. Per the germline V gene, CDR1 is SEHNR and CDR2 is FQNEAQ (reference sequence). V shed 5 bases and J shed 5 bases, with 20 bases lying between them. This CDR3 is CASSPTSQRPGDTQYF. The CDR3 DNA follows: TGTGCCAGCAGCCCCACCTCCCAACGTCCAGGAGATACGCAGTATTTT.

This chain connects TRBV7-9 to TRBJ1-1; maybe TRBD1 (5 bases). This CDR3 region has 15 residues. The germline V and J ends were trimmed by 3 bases and 4 bases, with 15 bases remaining between them. Germline-derived CDR1 and CDR2 are SEHNR and FQNEAQ (reference sequence). DNA of the CDR3: TGTGCCAGCAGCTTTCCCCTTCAGGGTATCACTGAAGCTTTCTTT. Translated, it gives CASSFPLQGITEAFF.

The J gene is TRBJ1-4, the V gene TRBV29-1, with a possible D match to TRBD1 (6 bases). Germline lookup yields CDR1 SQVTM and CDR2 ANQGSEA. The V and J ends lost 4 bases and 1 base respectively, with 19 bases between them. The CDR3 spans 17 residues. This CDR3 is CSVGGWVGAETNEKLFF. In DNA form, the CDR3 reads TGCAGCGTTGGGGGTTGGGTGGGGGCAGAAACTAATGAAAAACTGTTTTTT.

The chain uses TRBV3-1 (or the pseudogene TRBV3-2) and TRBJ2-2; 9 nucleotides match TRBD2. CDR1 and CDR2 (germline): LGHDT, YNNKEL (reference sequence). This CDR3 comprises 15 residues. The V and J ends lost 7 bases and 4 bases, in that order; junction bases with no gene match: 7. CDR3 protein: CASNQRGDGTGELFF. CDR3 bases: TGTGCCAGCAATCAGCGGGGGGACGGCACCGGGGAGCTGTTTTTT.

The chain joins TRBV6-5 to TRBJ1-6; tentatively, D is TRBD1 (5 bases). V dropped 2 bases and J dropped 7 bases, with 9 bases sitting between them. The CDR3 has 14 amino acids. The germline V gene encodes CDR1 MNHEY and CDR2 SVGAGI. The CDR3: CASSYNQGNSPLHF. CDR3 nucleotides: TGTGCCAGCAGTTACAACCAGGGAAATTCACCCCTCCACTTT.

V usage is TRBV6-2 or TRBV6-3 and J usage is TRBJ1-5; tentative D call: TRBD1 (6 bases). V was pared by 2 bases and J by 2 bases, with 10 bases between. The germline CDR1 and CDR2 sequences are MNHEY and SVGEGT. The CDR3 has 15 residues. The CDR3 reads CASSYVAGGNQPQHF. Here the CDR3 DNA reads TGTGCCAGCAGTTACGTGGCAGGGGGCAATCAGCCCCAGCATTTT.

The rearrangement joins TRBV7-3 to TRBJ2-2; 8 bases are a match to TRBD2. Looked up from germline, CDR1 is SGHTA and CDR2 is FQGTGA. With 4 bases clipped from V and 0 bases from J, the junction kept 7 bases outside the gene matches. This CDR3 comprises 17 residues. This CDR3 is CASSSTRTSSNTGELFF. Here the CDR3 DNA reads TGTGCCAGCAGCTCAACTCGGACTAGCTCGAACACCGGGGAGCTGTTTTTT.

The chain links TRBV28 to TRBJ1-1; no firm D call. Trimming shortened V by 4 bases and J by 11 bases, and 17 bases separated the two germline ends. This CDR3 spans 13 amino acids. Germline CDR1 reads MDHEN; CDR2 reads SYDVKM. The CDR3 sequence is CASSSYRGGRAFF. The DNA of the CDR3 is TGTGCCAGCAGTTCGTACCGCGGAGGGCGGGCTTTCTTT.

CDR3 sequence reads: CASSWGGPLNTEAFF. The CDR3, as DNA: TGTGCCAGCAGTTGGGGGGGGCCCCTGAACACTGAAGCTTTCTTT. The chain links TRBV27 to TRBJ1-1; possibly TRBD1 for D (6 bases). CDR1 is MNHEY and CDR2 is SMNVEV in the germline V gene (reference sequence). Trimming cost V 4 bases and J 0 bases, with 12 bases left between them. This CDR3 spans 15 amino acids.

The rearrangement uses TRBV7-3 and TRBJ2-1; 8 bases are shared with TRBD2. V lost 3 bases, J lost 2 bases, and 3 bases stayed unmatched. CDR1 and CDR2 from the germline V gene are SGHTA and FQGTGA. CDR3 length equals 15 residues. The CDR3 nucleotides read TGTGCCAGCAGCTTCGCGGGGGGCCCCTACAATGAGCAGTTCTTC. It specifies CASSFAGGPYNEQFF.